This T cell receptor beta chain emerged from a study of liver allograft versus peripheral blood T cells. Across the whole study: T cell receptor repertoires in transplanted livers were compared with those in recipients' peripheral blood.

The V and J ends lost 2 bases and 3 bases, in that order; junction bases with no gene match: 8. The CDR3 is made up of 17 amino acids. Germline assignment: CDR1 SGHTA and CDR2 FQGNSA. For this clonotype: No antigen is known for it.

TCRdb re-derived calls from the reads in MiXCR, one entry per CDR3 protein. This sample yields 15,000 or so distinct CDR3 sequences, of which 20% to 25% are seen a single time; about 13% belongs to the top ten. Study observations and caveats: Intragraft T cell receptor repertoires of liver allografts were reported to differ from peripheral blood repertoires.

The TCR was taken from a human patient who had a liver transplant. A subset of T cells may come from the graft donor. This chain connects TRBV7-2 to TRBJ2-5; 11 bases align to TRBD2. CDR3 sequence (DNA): TGTGCCAGCAGCTTATCGATTAGCGGGAGGGCCGAAGAGACCCAGTACTTC. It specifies CASSLSISGRAEETQYF.